A selection of T cell receptor beta chains follows, all from one sample in a study of CD8+CD57+ T cells in acquired aplastic anemia. TCRdb called the reads again in MiXCR, with one record for every CDR3 protein. The sample consists of 100,000 to 150,000 distinct CDR3 sequences, 48% of them appearing once. The source material was sorted CD4+, CD8+, or CD8+CD57+ T cells (not recorded which) from PBMCs. The receptors shown here come from a human donor in good health, serving as a control. CDR3s include the opening cysteine and the closing phenylalanine or tryptophan. The order of the fields is J gene, V gene, CDR3 length, D gene, clone size, CDR3 protein, CDR3 DNA. A D gene is named only where the DNA matches it firmly. Where a row states a size, it is once, few, many or the class of an expanded clone; other rows omit it.

TRBJ2-1	TRBV9	15	-	-	CASSLSGQGHNEQFF	TGTGCCAGCAGCCTCTCGGGACAAGGCCACAATGAGCAGTTCTTC
TRBJ1-2	TRBV12-3/TRBV12-4	13	-	-	CASSLDRVAGYTF	TGTGCCAGCAGTTTGGACCGGGTTGCAGGATACACCTTC
TRBJ2-3	TRBV5-4	16	-	-	CASSSYSGVYTDTQYF	TGTGCCAGCAGCTCCTACTCCGGAGTGTACACAGATACGCAGTATTTT
TRBJ1-4	TRBV29-1	12	TRBD1	few	CSAEQGNEELFF	TGCAGCGCCGAACAGGGGAATGAAGAACTGTTTTTT
TRBJ2-1	TRBV2	14	-	many	CASRRRGADNEQFF	TGTGCCAGCAGACGGCGCGGGGCGGACAATGAGCAGTTCTTC
TRBJ2-3	TRBV20-1	14	-	many	CSAGRGGLPDTQYF	TGCAGTGCGGGGAGGGGGGGGCTCCCAGATACGCAGTATTTT
TRBJ1-5	TRBV20-1	14	-	few	CSAMLGQGYQPQHF	TGCAGTGCCATGTTAGGGCAGGGCTATCAGCCCCAGCATTTT
TRBJ1-1	TRBV2	14	TRBD1	-	CASSDAGTGAEAFF	TGTGCCAGCAGTGACGCCGGGACAGGGGCTGAAGCTTTCTTT
TRBJ2-3	TRBV15	16	-	-	CATSRERQGTGDTQYF	TGTGCCACCAGCAGAGAACGGCAGGGGACCGGGGATACGCAGTATTTT
TRBJ2-1	TRBV5-1	16	TRBD1	many	CASSLGGQGTYNEQFF	TGCGCCAGCAGCTTGGGGGGACAGGGGACCTACAATGAGCAGTTCTTC
TRBJ1-2	TRBV19	12	-	-	CASSTGTRGYTF	TGTGCCAGTAGTACTGGGACTCGCGGCTACACCTTC
TRBJ1-1	TRBV7-9	15	-	few	CASSIPGVGNTEAFF	TGTGCCAGCAGCATTCCAGGGGTTGGGAACACTGAAGCTTTCTTT
TRBJ2-3	TRBV10-3	15	-	once	CAISEVGFYADTQYF	TGTGCCATCAGCGAGGTGGGGTTTTACGCAGATACGCAGTATTTT
TRBJ1-5	TRBV12-3/TRBV12-4	12	-	many	CASKRGNQPQHF	TGTGCCAGCAAGCGGGGGAATCAGCCCCAGCATTTT
TRBJ1-2	TRBV20-1	13	-	many	CSASSTGRHGYTF	TGCAGTGCTAGTAGCACAGGGCGACATGGCTACACCTTC
TRBJ1-1	TRBV19	16	TRBD1	-	CASSIEGAWGYTEAFF	TGTGCCAGTAGTATCGAGGGGGCATGGGGCTACACTGAAGCTTTCTTT
TRBJ2-7	TRBV6-5	13	-	once	CASSYGQNYEQYF	TGTGCCAGCAGTTATGGACAGAACTACGAGCAGTACTTC
TRBJ2-3	TRBV20-1	15	TRBD1	many	CSASFRDRGGDTQYF	TGCAGTGCTAGCTTCCGGGACAGGGGTGGAGATACGCAGTATTTT
TRBJ2-4	TRBV5-8	11	TRBD1	many	CASSPRQGRYF	TGTGCCAGCAGCCCTAGACAGGGGAGGTACTTC
TRBJ2-2	TRBV6-1	17	TRBD2	-	CASSQTGTSVNTGELFF	TGTGCCAGCAGTCAAACCGGGACTAGCGTGAACACCGGGGAGCTGTTTTTT
TRBJ1-2	TRBV25-1	14	TRBD1	-	CASSWGDRRGGYTF	TGTGCCAGCAGTTGGGGGGACAGGCGGGGTGGCTACACCTTC
TRBJ1-5	TRBV6-5	13	-	many	CASSYGSHQPQHF	TGTGCCAGCAGTTACGGCAGTCATCAGCCCCAGCATTTT
TRBJ2-7	TRBV10-3	16	-	many	CAISQTQLPTSYEQYF	TGTGCCATCAGTCAGACCCAACTGCCAACCTCCTACGAGCAGTACTTC
TRBJ2-1	TRBV7-3	11	-	-	CASPTVKEQFF	TGTGCCAGCCCCACAGTTAAGGAGCAGTTCTTC
TRBJ1-5	TRBV10-2	13	-	many	CASSEGLDQPQHF	TGCGCCAGCAGCGAGGGTCTCGACCAGCCCCAGCATTTT
TRBJ2-3	TRBV24-1	12	-	-	CATSEVEDTQYF	TGTGCCACCAGTGAGGTTGAAGATACGCAGTATTTT
TRBJ1-2	TRBV15	14	-	-	CATSREVQRYGYTF	TGTGCCACCAGCAGAGAGGTACAGAGGTATGGCTACACCTTC
TRBJ2-3	TRBV5-6	15	-	once	CASSLPTRSTDTQYF	TGTGCCAGCAGCTTGCCGACAAGAAGCACAGATACGCAGTATTTT
TRBJ2-7	TRBV25-1	16	TRBD1	few	CASSGQNGTVPYEQYF	TGTGCCAGCAGCGGTCAGAACGGGACAGTCCCCTACGAGCAGTACTTC
TRBJ1-2	TRBV24-1	13	-	-	CATSDVSSYGYTF	TGTGCCACCAGTGATGTCAGTAGCTATGGCTACACCTTC
TRBJ2-3	TRBV7-9	14	-	-	CASSLGPGTDTQYF	TGTGCCAGCAGCTTAGGGCCGGGCACAGATACGCAGTATTTT
TRBJ1-2	TRBV24-1	12	-	-	CATSDRSYGYTF	TGTGCCACCAGTGACCGCAGCTATGGCTACACCTTC
TRBJ1-5	TRBV20-1	15	-	many	CSAPPTGQGNQPQHF	TGCAGTGCTCCGCCCACAGGGCAGGGCAATCAGCCCCAGCATTTT
TRBJ2-1	TRBV2	13	TRBD2	-	CASSRGLAIEQFF	TGTGCCAGCAGTCGTGGACTAGCAATTGAGCAGTTCTTC
TRBJ2-7	TRBV4-3	15	-	few	CASSQAIDGSYEQYF	TGCGCCAGCAGCCAAGCTATAGACGGCTCCTACGAGCAGTACTTC
TRBJ1-1	TRBV29-1	11	-	many	CSVRLGQEAFF	TGCAGCGTTCGATTAGGACAGGAAGCTTTCTTT
TRBJ1-1	TRBV29-1	14	TRBD1	-	CSAGQGAGSTEAFF	TGCAGCGCGGGACAGGGGGCAGGTTCGACTGAAGCTTTCTTT
TRBJ2-7	TRBV20-1	15	-	once	CSPRTPQSGPYEQYF	TGCAGTCCCAGGACACCGCAGAGCGGTCCCTACGAGCAGTACTTC
TRBJ2-7	TRBV11-2	17	TRBD1	once	CASSLRWDRMTMDEQYF	TGTGCCAGCAGCTTACGTTGGGACAGGATGACGATGGACGAGCAGTACTTC
TRBJ2-5	TRBV20-1	15	-	many	CSAPLQGRMEETQYF	TGCAGTGCGCCGTTACAGGGCAGGATGGAAGAGACCCAGTACTTC
TRBJ1-1	TRBV12-3/TRBV12-4	14	-	once	CASSHRTAGREAFF	TGTGCCAGCAGTCACCGGACGGCTGGAAGGGAAGCTTTCTTT
TRBJ2-7	TRBV6-1	15	TRBD1	many	CASRAGTGHSYEQYF	TGTGCCAGCAGGGCCGGGACAGGGCACTCCTACGAGCAGTACTTC
TRBJ2-1	TRBV11-2	15	TRBD1	-	CASSIYRGRLSEQFF	TGTGCCAGCAGCATATACAGGGGGCGTTTGAGTGAGCAGTTCTTC
TRBJ1-3	TRBV5-8	15	-	many	CASSLGAGSGNTIYF	TGTGCCAGCAGCTTGGGAGCGGGTTCCGGAAACACCATATATTTT
TRBJ1-1	TRBV4-3	14	TRBD1	many	CASSRQGSNTEAFF	TGCGCCAGCAGTCGACAGGGGTCGAACACTGAAGCTTTCTTT
TRBJ1-1	TRBV20-1	15	-	-	CSARDHRDRDTEAFF	TGCAGTGCTAGAGATCATCGGGATCGGGACACTGAAGCTTTCTTT
TRBJ1-2	TRBV7-6	11	-	-	CASSLADGNTF	TGTGCCAGCAGCTTGGCCGATGGAAACACCTTC
TRBJ1-4	TRBV12-3/TRBV12-4	14	-	-	CASSPGRGNEKLFF	TGTGCCAGCAGCCCGGGACGGGGGAATGAAAAACTGTTTTTT
TRBJ1-5	TRBV20-1	15	-	once	CSASPTGSSNQPQHF	TGCAGTGCTAGCCCAACAGGGTCTAGCAATCAGCCCCAGCATTTT
TRBJ2-5	TRBV18	12	-	many	CASSPPQETQYF	TGTGCCAGCTCACCACCCCAAGAGACCCAGTACTTC
TRBJ2-3	TRBV10-3	16	TRBD2	-	CAISAAARETIHTQYF	TGTGCCATCAGTGCAGCCGCGCGGGAGACTATCCATACGCAGTATTTT
TRBJ2-1	TRBV19	16	TRBD1	many	CASTPKGGQGYNEQFF	TGTGCCAGTACCCCCAAAGGGGGACAGGGGTACAATGAGCAGTTCTTC
TRBJ1-4	TRBV12-3/TRBV12-4	13	TRBD1	-	CASSHRGREKLFF	TGTGCCAGCAGTCACAGGGGGCGTGAAAAACTGTTTTTT
TRBJ2-3	TRBV9	19	TRBD2	-	CASSVASSVQRGGIDTQYF	TGTGCCAGCAGCGTAGCCTCCTCCGTACAGCGGGGGGGCATAGATACGCAGTATTTT